The TCR beta chain under discussion was sequenced for a study of blood T cell repertoires in COVID-19. Looking at the study overall: Samples representing acute and convalescent COVID-19 were sourced from the United States, Italy and Spain. From T cells, B-cell-depleted T cells, or PBMCs came the material, which was cDNA or gDNA.

Measured with immunoSEQ multiplex PCR; TCRdb has only the in-frame clones, and not every one. The data hold about 39,000 clones, with 87% observed a single time. The origin of this receptor is a man aged 45-65 years with active or convalescent COVID-19. Sequencing used peripheral blood.

The CDR3 is CASSSTVGYGYTF. The CDR3, as DNA: TGTGCCAGCAGTTCCACGGTTGGCTATGGCTACACCTTC. The gene calls are TRBV27 and TRBJ1-2; D remains ambiguous. Germline assignment: CDR1 MNHEY and CDR2 SMNVEV (reference sequence). Trimming shortened V by 4 bases and J by 4 bases, and 10 bases separated the two germline ends. CDR3 size: 13 residues.